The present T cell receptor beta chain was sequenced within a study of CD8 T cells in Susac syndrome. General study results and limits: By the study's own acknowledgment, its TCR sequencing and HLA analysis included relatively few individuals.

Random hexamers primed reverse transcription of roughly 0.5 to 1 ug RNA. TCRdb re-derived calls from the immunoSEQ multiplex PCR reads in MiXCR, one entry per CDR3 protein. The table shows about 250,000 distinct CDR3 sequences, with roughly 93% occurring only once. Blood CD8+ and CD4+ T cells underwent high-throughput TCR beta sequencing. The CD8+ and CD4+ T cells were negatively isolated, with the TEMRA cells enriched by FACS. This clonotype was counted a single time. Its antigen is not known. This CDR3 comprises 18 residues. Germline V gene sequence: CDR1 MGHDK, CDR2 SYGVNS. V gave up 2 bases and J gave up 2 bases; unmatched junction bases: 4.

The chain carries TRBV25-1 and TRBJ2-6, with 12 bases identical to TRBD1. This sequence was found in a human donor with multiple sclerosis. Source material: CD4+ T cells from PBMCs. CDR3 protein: CASSETGTGGPGANVLTF. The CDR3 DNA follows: TGTGCCAGCAGTGAAACCGGGACAGGGGGCCCTGGGGCCAACGTCCTGACTTTC.